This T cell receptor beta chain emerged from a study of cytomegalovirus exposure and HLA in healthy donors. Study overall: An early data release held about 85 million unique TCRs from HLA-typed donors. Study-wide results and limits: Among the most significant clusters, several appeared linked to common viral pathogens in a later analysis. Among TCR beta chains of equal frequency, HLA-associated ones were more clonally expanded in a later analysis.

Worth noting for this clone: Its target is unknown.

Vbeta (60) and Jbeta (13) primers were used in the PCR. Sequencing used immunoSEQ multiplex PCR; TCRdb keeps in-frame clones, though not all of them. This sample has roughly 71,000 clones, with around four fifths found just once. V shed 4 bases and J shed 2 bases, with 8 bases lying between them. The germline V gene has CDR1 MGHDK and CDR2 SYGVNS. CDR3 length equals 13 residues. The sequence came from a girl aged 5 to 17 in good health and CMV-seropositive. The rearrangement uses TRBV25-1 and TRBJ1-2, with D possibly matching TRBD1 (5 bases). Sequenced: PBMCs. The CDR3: CASSVAGNYGYTF. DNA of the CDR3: TGTGCCAGCAGTGTTGCAGGGAACTATGGCTACACCTTC.